The clone carrying this T cell receptor beta chain has a single count. Its antigen is not known. Measured with immunoSEQ multiplex PCR; TCRdb has only the in-frame clones, and not every one. The table lists approximately 130,000 clones, 70% to 90% of them singletons. This sample was taken from a study of identifying expanded T cells in peripheral blood. The V end lost 4 bases, the J end lost 1 base, and 14 bases lay between the germline ends. This CDR3 contains 16 residues. Germline V gives CDR1 SGHTA, CDR2 FQGTGA. Study findings and constraints: Variance in clone template counts between approximately 2-week samples significantly increased with total template count across all healthy donors.

This TCR was sampled from a person between 18 and 75 years old in good health. V usage is TRBV7-3 and J usage is TRBJ2-1, with D possibly matching TRBD1 (7 bases). Specimen: blood. CDR3 residues: CASSSGGKASYNEQFF. The CDR3 DNA follows: TGTGCCAGCAGCTCAGGGGGGAAGGCGTCCTACAATGAGCAGTTCTTC.